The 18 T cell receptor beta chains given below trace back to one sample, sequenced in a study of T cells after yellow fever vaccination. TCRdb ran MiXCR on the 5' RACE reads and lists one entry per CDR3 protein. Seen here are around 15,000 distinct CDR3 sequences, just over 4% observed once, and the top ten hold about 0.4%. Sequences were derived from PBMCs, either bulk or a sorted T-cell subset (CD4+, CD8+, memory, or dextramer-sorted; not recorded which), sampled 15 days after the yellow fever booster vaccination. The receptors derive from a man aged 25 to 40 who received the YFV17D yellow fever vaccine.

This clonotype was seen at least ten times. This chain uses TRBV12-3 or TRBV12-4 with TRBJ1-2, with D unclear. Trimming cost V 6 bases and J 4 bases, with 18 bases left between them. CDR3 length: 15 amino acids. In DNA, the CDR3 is TGTGCCAGCAGCCCCACAGTTACCCCTGGCTATGGCTACACCTTC. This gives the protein CASSPTVTPGYGYTF.

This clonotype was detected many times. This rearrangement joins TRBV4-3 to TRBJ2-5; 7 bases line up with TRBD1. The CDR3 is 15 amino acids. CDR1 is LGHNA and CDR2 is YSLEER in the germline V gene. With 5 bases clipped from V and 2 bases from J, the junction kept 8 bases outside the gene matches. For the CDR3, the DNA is TGCGCCAGCAGCGAAGTGGGACAGAATCAAGAGACCCAGTACTTC. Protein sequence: CASSEVGQNQETQYF.

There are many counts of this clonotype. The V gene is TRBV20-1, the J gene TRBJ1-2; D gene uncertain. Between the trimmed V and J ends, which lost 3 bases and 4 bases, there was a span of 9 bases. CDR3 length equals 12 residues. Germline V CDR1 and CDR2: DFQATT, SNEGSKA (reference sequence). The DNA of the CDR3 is TGCAGTGCTAGGGATGGCTTCTATGGCTACACCTTC. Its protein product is CSARDGFYGYTF.

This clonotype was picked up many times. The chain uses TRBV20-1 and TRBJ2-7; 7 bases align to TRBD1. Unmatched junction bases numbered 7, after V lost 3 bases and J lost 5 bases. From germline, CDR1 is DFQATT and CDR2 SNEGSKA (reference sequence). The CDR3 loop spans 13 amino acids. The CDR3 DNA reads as TGCAGTGCTAGGTCGACAGGGTTTAACGAGCAGTACTTC. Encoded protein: CSARSTGFNEQYF.

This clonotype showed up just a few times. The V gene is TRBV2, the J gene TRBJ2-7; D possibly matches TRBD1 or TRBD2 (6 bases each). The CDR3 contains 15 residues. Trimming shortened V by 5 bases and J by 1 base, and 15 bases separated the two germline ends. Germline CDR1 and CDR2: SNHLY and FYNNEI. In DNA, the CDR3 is TGTGCCAGCAGTACAACAGGGACTCATTCCTACGAGCAGTACGTC. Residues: CASSTTGTHSYEQYV.

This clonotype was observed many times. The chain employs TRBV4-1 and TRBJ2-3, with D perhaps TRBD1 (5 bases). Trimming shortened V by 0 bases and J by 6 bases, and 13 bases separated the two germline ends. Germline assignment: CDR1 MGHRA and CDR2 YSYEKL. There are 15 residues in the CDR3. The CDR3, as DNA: TGCGCCAGCAGCCAAGATTCGACAGTGGGTGATACGCAGTATTTT. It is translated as CASSQDSTVGDTQYF.

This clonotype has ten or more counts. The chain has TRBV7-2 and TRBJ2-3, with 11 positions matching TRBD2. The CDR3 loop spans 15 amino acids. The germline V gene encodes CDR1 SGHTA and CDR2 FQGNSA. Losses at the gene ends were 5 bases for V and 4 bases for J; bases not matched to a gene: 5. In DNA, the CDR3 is TGTGCCAGCAGCACCCTAGCGGGAGGACCAGATACGCAGTATTTT. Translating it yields CASSTLAGGPDTQYF.

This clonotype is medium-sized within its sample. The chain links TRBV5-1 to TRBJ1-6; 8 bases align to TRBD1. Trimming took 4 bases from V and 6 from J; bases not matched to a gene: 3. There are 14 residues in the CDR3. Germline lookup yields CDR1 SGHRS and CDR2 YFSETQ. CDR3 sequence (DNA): TGCGCCAGCAGCGCCGACAGGGGTAATTCACCCCTCCACTTT. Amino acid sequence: CASSADRGNSPLHF.

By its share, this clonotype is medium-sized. The DNA for the CDR3 is TGTGCCAGCAGCCCCGATTACAATGAGCAGTTCTTC. It is translated as CASSPDYNEQFF. The chain uses TRBV7-8 and TRBJ2-1; no reliable D call. The V and J ends lost 5 bases and 4 bases respectively, with 6 bases between them. The germline gives CDR1 SGHVS, CDR2 FQNEAQ. The CDR3 consists of 12 residues.

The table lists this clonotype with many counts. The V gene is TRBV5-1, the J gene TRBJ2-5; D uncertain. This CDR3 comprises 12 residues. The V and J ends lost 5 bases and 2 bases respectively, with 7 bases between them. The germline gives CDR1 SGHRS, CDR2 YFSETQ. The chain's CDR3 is CASRTQQETQYF. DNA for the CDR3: TGCGCCAGCAGGACGCAACAAGAGACCCAGTACTTC.

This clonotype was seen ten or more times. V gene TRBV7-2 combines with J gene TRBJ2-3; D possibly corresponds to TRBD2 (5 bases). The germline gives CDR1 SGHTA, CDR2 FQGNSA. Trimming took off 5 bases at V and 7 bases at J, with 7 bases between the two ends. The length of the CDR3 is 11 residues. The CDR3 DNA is TGTGCCAGCAGCCTGGACTATACGCAGTATTTT. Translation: CASSLDYTQYF.

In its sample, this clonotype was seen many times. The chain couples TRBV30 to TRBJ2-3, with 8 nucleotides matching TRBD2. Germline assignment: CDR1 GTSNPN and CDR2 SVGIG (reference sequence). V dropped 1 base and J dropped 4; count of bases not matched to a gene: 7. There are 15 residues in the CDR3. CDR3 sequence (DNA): TGTGCCTGGAGTGGTAGCGGGGTTGTGGCAGATACGCAGTATTTT. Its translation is CAWSGSGVVADTQYF.

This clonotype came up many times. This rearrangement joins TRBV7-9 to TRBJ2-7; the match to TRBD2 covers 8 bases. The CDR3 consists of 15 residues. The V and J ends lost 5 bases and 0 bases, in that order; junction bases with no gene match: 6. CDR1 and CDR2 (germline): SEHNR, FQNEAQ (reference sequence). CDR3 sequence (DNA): TGTGCCAGCAGCAGAGACAGCGGGAGCTCCTACGAGCAGTACTTC. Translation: CASSRDSGSSYEQYF.

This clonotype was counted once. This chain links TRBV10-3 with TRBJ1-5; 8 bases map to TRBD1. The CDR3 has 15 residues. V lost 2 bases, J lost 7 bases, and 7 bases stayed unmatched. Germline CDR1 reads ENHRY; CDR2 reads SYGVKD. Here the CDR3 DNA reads TGTGCCATCAGTGAGGACAGGGGTTCGGGACAGCCCCAGCATTTT. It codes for CAISEDRGSGQPQHF.

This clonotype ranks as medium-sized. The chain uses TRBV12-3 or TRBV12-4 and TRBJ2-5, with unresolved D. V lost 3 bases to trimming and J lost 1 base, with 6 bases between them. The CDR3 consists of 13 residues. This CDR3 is CASSFGPQETQYF. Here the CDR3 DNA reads TGTGCCAGCAGTTTCGGGCCCCAAGAGACCCAGTACTTC.

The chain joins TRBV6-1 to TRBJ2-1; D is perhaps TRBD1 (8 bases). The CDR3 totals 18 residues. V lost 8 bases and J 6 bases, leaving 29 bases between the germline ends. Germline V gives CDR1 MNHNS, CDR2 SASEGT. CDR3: CASCPLGEGQGALNEQFF. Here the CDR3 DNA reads TGTGCCAGCTGTCCTTTGGGGGAGGGGCAGGGGGCGCTCAATGAGCAGTTCTTC.

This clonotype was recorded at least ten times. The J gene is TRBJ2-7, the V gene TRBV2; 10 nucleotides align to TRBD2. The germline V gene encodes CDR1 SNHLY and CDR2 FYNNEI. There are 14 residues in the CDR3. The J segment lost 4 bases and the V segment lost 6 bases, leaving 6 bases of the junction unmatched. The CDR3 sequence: CASRQTSGNYEQYF. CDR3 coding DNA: TGTGCCAGCAGACAAACTAGCGGGAATTACGAGCAGTACTTC.

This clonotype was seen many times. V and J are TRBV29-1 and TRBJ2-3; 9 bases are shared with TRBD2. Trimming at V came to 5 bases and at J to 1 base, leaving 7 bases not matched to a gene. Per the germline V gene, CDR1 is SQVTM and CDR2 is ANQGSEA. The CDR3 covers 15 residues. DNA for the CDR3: TGCAGCGTTCGCTCCGAGCGGGAGGGCACAGATACGCAGTATTTT. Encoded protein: CSVRSEREGTDTQYF.